The entry below describes one T cell receptor (beta chain). No cognate antigen has been identified for it. No base quality information exists; no much larger clone differs at one position. Genomic DNA was isolated using the Qiagen DNeasy kit from unsorted PBMCs as well as from negatively selected CD4+ and CD8+ fractions. Using primers that anneal to V and J segments, immunoSEQ multiplex PCR amplified the TCR beta CDR3 regions. Amplification bias was minimized using a synthetic immune receptor repertoire, and residual bias was removed computationally after sequencing. In the source study's methods: Custom Python scripts were used to quantify repertoire diversity as the Shannon entropy index. The unsorted, CD4+ and CD8+ repertoires were each analyzed separately, with the exception of combined analyses, where CD4+ and CD8+ sequences were merged in silico. A clone was considered expanded if an increase in frequency of at least 2-fold after treatment relative to C1D1 was found, and a pseudocount of 0.5 was applied to clones undetected at baseline. Clones with 0 or 1 copy at C1D1 were defined as singleton clones, while clones with 2 or more copies were defined as non-singleton clones. Clones expanded in unsorted samples were labelled as CD4+, CD8+ or unknown by matching protein sequences in sorted samples from the same patient. Wilcoxon tests were applied to paired samples to test diversity changes from C1D1 to C4D1. TCRdb retrieved this table from immuneACCESS and kept in-frame rearrangements only. Not all clones are present; in checked studies, unresolved V genes account for under half, and no reason is known for the remainder. V and J calls and clone size come straight from that table; D and trimming were deduced from the DNA. Present in this sample are about 66,000 clones, about two thirds of which were seen just once. Jointly, the top ten make up over 7.5% of the sample.

This sample was taken from a study of PD-1 blockade in classical Hodgkin lymphoma (dated by TCRdb to about 2020). As for the study more broadly: Nivolumab dosing was 3 mg/kg intravenously every 2 weeks, continuing until either disease progression or unacceptable toxicity. The study used CyTOF and TCR beta sequencing to define a peripheral blood immune signature of response to PD-1 blockade in classical Hodgkin lymphoma.

Explained via the paper, the time point label denotes: cycle 2 day 1 (C2D1) of nivolumab. Relapse after autologous stem cell transplantation had occurred in all trial patients, and cohorts A, B and C were distinguished by prior brentuximab vedotin exposure. A total of around 59 patients with relapsed/refractory classical Hodgkin lymphoma made up the trial cohort, and each patient's best overall response was complete response, partial response or progressive disease. In the multi-cohort phase II CheckMate 205 trial, trial patients received single-agent nivolumab. An independent review committee assessed best overall response using the 2007 International Working Group response criteria. PBMCs from the trial were collected at three points: immediately before nivolumab initiation (C1D1), and during therapy at cycle 2 day 1 and cycle 4 day 1. After peripheral blood was drawn into 8 mL Vacutainer Cell Preparation Tubes, PBMCs were isolated by centrifugation and then cryopreserved.

Reading from cysteine to phenylalanine, the CDR3 counts 15 amino acids. Only the CDR3 DNA stays, 45 bases, in frame from base 1. The CDR1 and CDR2 encoded by the germline V gene are SGHAT and FQNNGV. V trim: 4 bases; J trim: 9 bases; unmatched bases: 3. The paper's findings and limits, for the study overall: By C4D1, a significant rise was seen in CD4+ TCR diversity but not in CD8+ TCR diversity (p=0.0027 vs p=0.16), and the rise was most apparent among complete responders (p=0.02). Patients starting nivolumab less than 1 year after ASCT had lower diversity and were excluded from later analyses to avoid confounding by immune reconstitution. Trial patients with a complete response had baseline diversity similar to that of newly diagnosed patients, while partial responders and progressors had significantly lower diversity. Only a single clinical trial cohort was studied, and what caused the repertoire differences, possibly disease activity or prior therapy, remained undefined. Newly diagnosed patients were reported to have lower baseline TCR diversity than healthy donors, and relapsed/refractory patients were reported to have lower baseline TCR diversity still.

Here the chain combines TRBV11-2 and TRBJ2-1, with 16 central nucleotides matching TRBD2. This TCR came from a human donor with classical Hodgkin lymphoma. This material consisted of peripheral blood mononuclear cells (PBMCs), taken before the second cycle of nivolumab. The CDR3 in this case is CASSSGTSGRGEQFF. The nucleotides read TGTGCCAGCAGCTCTGGGACTAGCGGGAGGGGTGAGCAGTTCTTC. Supplemented by the reference TRBV11-2 and TRBJ2-1 proteins around the CDR3, the complete variable domain is EAGVAQSPRYKIIEKRQSVAFWCNPISGHATLYWYQQILGQGPKLLIQFQNNGVVDDSQLPKDRFSAERLKGVDSTLKIQPAKLEDSAVYLCASSSGTSGRGEQFFGPGTRLTVL.